The 16 T cell receptor beta chains given below trace back to one sample, sequenced in a study of T cell changes during pregnancy in multiple sclerosis. Some clones are missing from TCRdb's copy, which holds only in-frame ones; the method was immunoSEQ multiplex PCR. Counted here are tens of thousands of clones, about 90% occurring once; the ten biggest clones make up 1.1% to 1.5%. This specimen consisted of peripheral blood, obtained in the second trimester of pregnancy. These receptor sequences come from a female donor in good health, enrolled as a control in a pregnancy study.

The chain is built from TRBV4-2 and TRBJ2-5; 12 bases agree with TRBD2. Germline CDR1 and CDR2: LGHNA and YNFKEQ. The CDR3 has 17 residues. V was clipped by 0 bases and J by 5 bases; unmatched bases: 7. CDR3 region: CASSQDQLAGGRETQYF. The CDR3 DNA reads as TGTGCCAGCAGCCAAGATCAACTAGCGGGGGGACGGGAGACCCAGTACTTC.

This clone occurred once. The chain recombines TRBV28 with TRBJ2-7; D might be TRBD2 (7 bases). CDR3 length: 11 amino acids. V was trimmed by 11 bases and J by 5 bases, leaving 13 bases between them. Per the germline V gene, CDR1 is MDHEN and CDR2 is SYDVKM. CDR3 coding DNA: TGTGCCTGTAAGGGGGGGGACGAGCAGTACTTC. Protein: CACKGGDEQYF. The full variable domain, rest sourced from reference TRBV28 and TRBJ2-7, is DVKVTQSSRYLVKRTGEKVFLECVQDMDHENMFWYRQDPGLGLRLIYFSYDVKMKEKGDIPEGYSVSREKKERFSLILESASTNQTSMYLCACKGGDEQYFGPGTRLTVT.

The chain has TRBV5-1 and TRBJ1-1, with D possibly being TRBD1 (5 bases). The CDR3 runs to 11 residues. Germline-derived CDR1 and CDR2 are SGHRS and YFSETQ. The V and J ends lost 3 bases and 8 bases respectively, with 8 bases between them. In nucleotides, the CDR3 is TGCGCCAGCAGCTCCCGACAGGAAGCTTTCTTT. As protein: CASSSRQEAFF.

The chain is built from TRBV9 and TRBJ1-1; TRBD1 aligns across 8 bases. The trim removed 0 bases at V and 7 bases at J, leaving 14 bases unmatched. The V gene's germline CDR1 is SGDLS and CDR2 YYNGEE. The CDR3 contains 17 residues. The CDR3 DNA follows: TGTGCCAGCAGCGTAGAGGCCGGAACAGGGGGTAAAGGTGAAGCTTTCTTT. Its protein is CASSVEAGTGGKGEAFF. Filled out from reference TRBV9 and TRBJ1-1, the complete variable domain reads DSGVTQTPKHLITATGQRVTLRCSPRSGDLSVYWYQQSLDQGLQFLIQYYNGEERAKGNILERFSAQQFPDLHSELNLSSLELGDSALYFCASSVEAGTGGKGEAFFGQGTRLTVV.

This sequence joins TRBV30 and TRBJ2-1; 7 bases line up with TRBD2. The CDR3 sequence is 15 residues long. V lost 1 base to trimming and J lost 0 bases; unmatched junction nucleotides: 3. Per germline, CDR1 GTSNPN and CDR2 SVGIG (reference sequence). The CDR3 spells CAWSGRDYSYNEQFF. DNA for the CDR3: TGTGCCTGGAGTGGCCGGGACTACTCCTACAATGAGCAGTTCTTC.

The count of this clone is one. The chain links TRBV9 to TRBJ2-7, with D perhaps TRBD2 (6 bases). The CDR3 loop spans 14 amino acids. V was cut by 4 bases and J by 2 bases, with 13 bases left in between. The germline gives CDR1 SGDLS, CDR2 YYNGEE. CDR3 bases: TGTGCCAGCAGCCCCGGGACTGCCCCCTACGAGCAGTACTTC. It codes for CASSPGTAPYEQYF.

The genes are TRBV19 and TRBJ2-2; a weak D match, TRBD2 (5 bases). Trimming left V 8 bases short and J 4 bases short, with 14 bases between. CDR3 length equals 14 residues. Germline lookup yields CDR1 LNHDA and CDR2 SQIVND (reference sequence). DNA of the CDR3: TGTGCCAGTCGGACGGGGTCGGGCACCGGGGAGCTGTTTTTT. This codes for CASRTGSGTGELFF. Looking up the rest from reference TRBV19 and TRBJ2-2 gives the full variable domain: DGGITQSPKYLFRKEGQNVTLSCEQNLNHDAMYWYRQDPGQGLRLIYYSQIVNDFQKGDIAEGYSVSREKKESFPLTVTSAQKNPTAFYLCASRTGSGTGELFFGEGSRLTVL.

The chain links TRBV5-1 to TRBJ2-6, with a possible D match to TRBD1 (6 bases). The CDR3 length is 16 residues. The V end was cut by 4 bases, the J end by 0 bases, with 11 bases between. The V gene's germline CDR1 is SGHRS and CDR2 YFSETQ. CDR3: CASSQSGVSGANVLTF. Written as DNA, the CDR3 is TGCGCCAGCAGCCAGTCAGGGGTCTCTGGGGCCAACGTCCTGACTTTC.

The V and J genes are TRBV7-3 and TRBJ1-1; D perhaps matches TRBD1 (6 bases). V lost 2 bases and J 6 bases, leaving 13 bases between the germline ends. CDR1 SGHTA and CDR2 FQGTGA come from the germline V gene. CDR3 size: 14 residues. DNA of the CDR3: TGTGCCAGCAGCTTAGCGCAGGGGTATTCTGAAGCTTTCTTT. It encodes CASSLAQGYSEAFF.

CDR3 DNA sequence: TGTGCCAGCAGTTTCGTGGGGGCCCCGAACACCGGGGAGCTGTTTTTT. This sequence encodes CASSFVGAPNTGELFF. The rearrangement uses TRBV27 and TRBJ2-2; TRBD1 might be the D (6 bases). V lost 3 bases, J lost 0 bases, and 11 bases lay in between. Looked up from germline, CDR1 is MNHEY and CDR2 is SMNVEV (reference sequence). CDR3 size: 16 residues.

This chain joins TRBV6-1 and TRBJ2-3, with 13 bases lining up with TRBD2. Germline CDR1 MNHNS, CDR2 SASEGT. The junction had 9 bases not matched to a gene; V was cut back by 4 bases and J by 2 bases. The CDR3 runs 18 residues. The CDR3 DNA is TGTGCCAGCAGTGGAACTAGCGGGGGGGAGCCTTTCACAGATACGCAGTATTTT. It translates to CASSGTSGGEPFTDTQYF.

The chain carries TRBV5-4 and TRBJ2-7; 9 bases line up with TRBD2. V was clipped by 4 bases and J by 6 bases; unmatched bases: 8. This CDR3 spans 14 amino acids. CDR1 and CDR2 (germline): SGHNT, YYREEE (reference sequence). CDR3 sequence: CASSPVAGAGEQYF. The CDR3 nucleotides read TGTGCCAGCAGCCCAGTAGCGGGAGCTGGCGAGCAGTACTTC.

J is TRBJ2-7 and V is TRBV4-1, with TRBD1 matching 8 bases. J was trimmed by 0 bases and V by 6 bases; bases with no gene match: 10. The germline V gene encodes CDR1 MGHRA and CDR2 YSYEKL. CDR3 size: 16 residues. In DNA form, the CDR3 reads TGCGCCAGCAGTCTCGGGACAGGAATTAGCTCCTACGAGCAGTACTTC. It is translated as CASSLGTGISSYEQYF.

The chain recombines TRBV7-9 with TRBJ1-2; D may be TRBD1 (6 bases). V lost 4 bases and J 1 base, leaving 16 bases between the germline ends. CDR1 and CDR2 (germline): SEHNR, FQNEAQ (reference sequence). This CDR3 has 16 amino acids. The CDR3: CASSSLTGGLNYGYTF. Written as DNA, the CDR3 is TGTGCCAGCAGCTCCCTTACGGGGGGCCTTAACTATGGCTACACCTTC. The full variable domain, with the rest looked up from reference TRBV7-9 and TRBJ1-2, is DTGVSQNPRHKITKRGQNVTFRCDPISEHNRLYWYRQTLGQGPEFLTYFQNEAQLEKSRLLSDRFSAERPKGSFSTLEIQRTEQGDSAMYLCASSSLTGGLNYGYTFGSGTRLTVV.

This clone has just one count. The gene calls are TRBV6-4 and TRBJ2-1; perhaps TRBD1 as D (5 bases). CDR1 MRHNA and CDR2 SNTAGT come from the germline V gene. V was clipped by 5 bases and J by 9 bases, with 14 bases between them. This CDR3 comprises 13 residues. CDR3 protein: CASSPQQEGEQFF. The CDR3 nucleotides read TGTGCCAGCAGTCCCCAACAGGAAGGTGAGCAGTTCTTC.

The chain is built from TRBV2 and TRBJ2-1; possibly TRBD2 for D (5 bases). CDR1 SNHLY and CDR2 FYNNEI come from the germline V gene. The CDR3 consists of 13 residues. V was cut by 5 bases and J by 9 bases, with 14 bases left in between. CDR3 sequence reads: CASSTTDSTEQFF. Written as DNA, the CDR3 is TGTGCCAGCAGTACTACGGACTCAACTGAGCAGTTCTTC.